This T cell receptor beta chain is from a study of T cell responses to AZD1222 COVID-19 vaccine (dated by TCRdb to about 2021). Regarding the research as a whole: Because spike-specific TCR depth and breadth did not differ between the two schedules, AZD1222 recipients who got a second dose at roughly 4 weeks were pooled with those who got a second dose at roughly 12 weeks. Trial participants were enrolled into age subgroups of 18-55, 56-69 and 70-plus years, which contained about 150, 28 and 57 TCR-sequenced participants, respectively. TCR sequencing was performed for 230 to 250 trial participants, of whom some 200 were given two doses of AZD1222 and approximately 25 were given two doses of MenACWY control vaccine.

The CDR3 holds 15 amino acids from the cysteine to the phenylalanine. The only DNA kept is the CDR3, 45 bases in frame from the first base. Via the germline V gene, CDR1 is MRHNA and CDR2 SNTAGT. V gives up 5 bases and J gives up 7 bases, and the segment between their germline ends measures 18 bases. Study-wide conclusions, independent of this receptor: No day 14 peak-response samples were available, so repertoires were characterized only after the peak T cell response. Only five to seven AZD1222 recipients were SARS-CoV-2 seropositive at baseline, limiting conclusions about previously exposed vaccinees. The 56-69-year group was small, and its depth increase did not reach significance, likely because of low power. Nearly half of unique spike-specific TCRs reportedly recognized epitopes outside regions mutated in the B.1.351 and B.1.1.7 variants. Vaccine-associated CD4 TCRs spanned the whole spike protein, with dominant responses in regions 160-218 and 743-854. Spike-specific TCR breadth and depth rose significantly after two AZD1222 doses compared with day 0 and with MenACWY recipients. Participants were mostly white British and included more females than males, and it was suggested by the authors that clonal diversity may have been underestimated.

The time point label here, explained by the study, means: baseline before first vaccination. Samples from vaccinated people were obtained from the UK trials COV001 and COV002, which included a single-blind randomized controlled phase 2/3 trial of AZD1222 (ChAdOx1 nCoV-19) in healthy adults. For TCRbeta chain sequencing, PBMC samples were collected from trial participants at day 0 and at day 28 after the second dose. Remarks on this clone: The target of this receptor is not known. There are no base qualities to consult, and no much larger clone falls within one base.

The CDR3 regions of human TCRbeta chains were subjected to immunosequencing. Turning to the authors' computational methods: Repertoire TCRs were checked for matches against a reference library of SARS-CoV-2-specific TCRs that had been generated using the MIRA antigen-specificity platform. Breadth was defined as the fraction of unique TCRs that were SARS-CoV-2-associated, and depth was defined as the fraction of total T cells that were SARS-CoV-2-associated. Using the MIRA data, each spike-specific TCR was mapped to the spike region that the TCR reacts to and placed in a CD4 or CD8 class. Log10-transformed breadth and depth values were compared by one-way ANOVA with Sidak's multiple comparisons tests. The table comes from immuneACCESS by way of TCRdb, which keeps in-frame sequences with V and J called. Part of the clones is missing from these tables; in studies checked, under half for an unresolved V gene and the rest for unknown reasons. Clone size and V and J calls were adopted from that table, with D and trimming inferred from the DNA. This sample holds 130,000 to 150,000 clones; around 90% were observed only once. Together, the top ten hold roughly 2% of the sample.

This material consisted of peripheral blood, taken on day 0 of AZD1222 vaccination. Recombination linked TRBV6-4 to TRBJ1-5; TRBD1 is possibly the D segment (6 matching bases). The receptor was derived from an adult in good health. The DNA sequence is as follows: TGTGCCAGCAGTACCCCGGGACACCTACCGCAGCCCCAGCATTTT. Its translation reads: CASSTPGHLPQPQHF.